What follows are 5 T cell receptor beta chains derived from one specimen sequenced in a study of blood T cell repertoires in COVID-19. Sequenced by immunoSEQ multiplex PCR; TCRdb stores in-frame clones only, minus some. The sample has 250,000 to 300,000 clones; more than 70% are singletons. Specimen: PBMCs or T cells enriched from blood (not recorded which). The receptors here all came from a woman aged 55-69 years in a cohort exposed to, infected with or recovered from COVID-19 (not recorded which).

The rearrangement links TRBV7-2 to TRBJ1-3; possible D gene TRBD1, 6 bases. CDR1 and CDR2 (germline): SGHTA, FQGNSA. V was trimmed by 0 bases and J by 0 bases, leaving 9 bases between them. The CDR3 is 16 amino acids. In DNA form, the CDR3 reads TGTGCCAGCAGCTTAGCGGACAGACCCTCTGGAAACACCATATATTTT. This gives the protein CASSLADRPSGNTIYF. The variable domain in full, completed from reference TRBV7-2 and TRBJ1-3, reads GAGVSQSPSNKVTEKGKDVELRCDPISGHTALYWYRQSLGQGLEFLIYFQGNSAPDKSGLPSDRFSAERTGGSVSTLTIQRTQQEDSAVYLCASSLADRPSGNTIYFGEGSWLTVV.

This chain connects TRBV18 to TRBJ2-2; 11 nucleotides agree with TRBD1. Germline-derived CDR1 and CDR2 are KGHSH and LQKENI. CDR3 length: 16 residues. Trimming at V came to 3 bases and at J to 6 bases, leaving 6 bases not matched to a gene. CDR3: CASSPDPGQGAGELFF. In DNA, the CDR3 is TGTGCCAGCTCACCTGATCCGGGACAGGGGGCCGGGGAGCTGTTTTTT.

The chain recombines TRBV6-2 or TRBV6-3 with TRBJ2-7; 13 bases map to TRBD2. Losses at the gene ends were 4 bases for V and 2 bases for J; bases not matched to a gene: 5. Germline V gene data show CDR1 as MNHEY and CDR2 as SVGEGT. The CDR3 runs 16 residues. This CDR3 reads CASSSAGLAGAYEQYF. For the CDR3, the DNA is TGTGCCAGCAGTTCCGCTGGACTAGCGGGGGCCTACGAGCAGTACTTC.

The chain carries TRBV30 and TRBJ1-2; 7 bases line up with TRBD1. The CDR3 is made up of 15 amino acids. V shed 5 bases, J shed 1 base, and the junction held 10 bases outside the gene matches. CDR1 and CDR2 from the germline V gene are GTSNPN and SVGIG (reference sequence). The CDR3 coding sequence is TGTGCCTGGCTTCGGGACAGCCGACTTAACTATGGCTACACCTTC. This codes for CAWLRDSRLNYGYTF.

For the CDR3, the DNA is TGTGCCACCAGTGATTACTACTCGGCAGGGGGCGTGAGTGAAAACACTGAAGCTTTCTTT. Translation gives CATSDYYSAGGVSENTEAFF. This chain joins TRBV24-1 and TRBJ1-1, with 8 bases aligning to TRBD1. V gave up 2 bases and J gave up 2 bases; unmatched junction bases: 18. CDR3 length: 20 amino acids. Germline lookup yields CDR1 KGHDR and CDR2 SFDVKD.